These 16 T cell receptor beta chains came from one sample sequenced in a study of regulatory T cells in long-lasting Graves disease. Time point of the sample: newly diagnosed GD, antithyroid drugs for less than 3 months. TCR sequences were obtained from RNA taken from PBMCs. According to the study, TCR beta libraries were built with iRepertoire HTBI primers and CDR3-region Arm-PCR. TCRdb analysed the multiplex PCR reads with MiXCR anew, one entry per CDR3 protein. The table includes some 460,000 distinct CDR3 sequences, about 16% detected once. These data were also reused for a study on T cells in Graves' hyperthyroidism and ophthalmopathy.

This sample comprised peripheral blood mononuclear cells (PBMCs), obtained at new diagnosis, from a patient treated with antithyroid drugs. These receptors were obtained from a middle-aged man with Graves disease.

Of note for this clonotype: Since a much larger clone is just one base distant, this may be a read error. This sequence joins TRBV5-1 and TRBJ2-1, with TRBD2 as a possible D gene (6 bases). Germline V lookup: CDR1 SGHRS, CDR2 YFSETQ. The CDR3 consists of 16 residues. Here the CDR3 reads CASSLQVAGIYNEQLF. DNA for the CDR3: TGCGCCAGCAGCTTGCAGGTTGCGGGAATCTACAATGAGCAGCTCTTC.

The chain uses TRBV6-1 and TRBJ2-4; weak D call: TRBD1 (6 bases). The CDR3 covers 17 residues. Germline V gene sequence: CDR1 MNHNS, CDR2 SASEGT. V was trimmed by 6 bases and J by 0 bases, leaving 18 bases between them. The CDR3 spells CASRADRHFLAKNIQYF. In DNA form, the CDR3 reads TGTGCCAGCAGAGCCGACAGGCACTTCCTAGCCAAAAACATTCAGTACTTC.

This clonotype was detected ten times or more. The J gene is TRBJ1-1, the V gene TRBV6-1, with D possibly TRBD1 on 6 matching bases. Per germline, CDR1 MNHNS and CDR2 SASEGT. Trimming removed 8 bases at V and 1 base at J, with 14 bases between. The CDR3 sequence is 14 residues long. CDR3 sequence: CASPRRGTNTEAFF. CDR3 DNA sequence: TGTGCCAGCCCCCGAAGGGGGACGAACACTGAAGCTTTCTTT.

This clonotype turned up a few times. The chain's CDR3 is CASSTSGSPHYEQYF. The CDR3 DNA is TGTGCCAGCAGCACTAGCGGGAGTCCCCACTACGAGCAGTACTTC. The chain uses TRBV5-4 and TRBJ2-7; the match to TRBD2 covers 11 bases. Trimming removed 4 bases from V and 3 bases from J; junction bases left unmatched: 6. Germline V CDR1 and CDR2: SGHNT, YYREEE (reference sequence). The length of the CDR3 is 15 residues.

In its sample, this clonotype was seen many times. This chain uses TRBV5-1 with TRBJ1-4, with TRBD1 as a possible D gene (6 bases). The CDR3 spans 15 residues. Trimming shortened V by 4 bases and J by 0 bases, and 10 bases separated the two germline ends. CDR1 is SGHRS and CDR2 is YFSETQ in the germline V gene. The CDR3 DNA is TGCGCCAGCAGCAAGGACAGAGCAACTAATGAAAAACTGTTTTTT. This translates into CASSKDRATNEKLFF.

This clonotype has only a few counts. For the CDR3, the DNA is TGTGCCAGCAGCTTAGCGAGGACAACCGGGGAAGCTTTCTTT. It codes for CASSLARTTGEAFF. The V call is TRBV7-9, the J call TRBJ1-1, with D perhaps TRBD1 (5 bases). The germline gives CDR1 SEHNR, CDR2 FQNEAQ (reference sequence). V lost 0 bases, J lost 8 bases, and 13 bases lay in between. The CDR3 totals 14 residues.

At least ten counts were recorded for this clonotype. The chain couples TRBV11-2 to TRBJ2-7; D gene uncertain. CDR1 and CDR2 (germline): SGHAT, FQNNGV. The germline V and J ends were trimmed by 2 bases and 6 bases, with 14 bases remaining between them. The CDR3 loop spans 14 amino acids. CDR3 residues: CASSLRALGSEQYF. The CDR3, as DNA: TGTGCCAGCAGCTTAAGGGCGCTCGGTTCCGAGCAGTACTTC.

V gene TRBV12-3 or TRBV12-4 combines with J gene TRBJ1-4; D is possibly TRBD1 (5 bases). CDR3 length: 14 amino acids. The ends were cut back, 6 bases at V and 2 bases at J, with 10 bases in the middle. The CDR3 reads CASRTDTTNEKLFF. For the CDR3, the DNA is TGTGCCAGCAGAACGGACACCACTAATGAAAAACTGTTTTTT.

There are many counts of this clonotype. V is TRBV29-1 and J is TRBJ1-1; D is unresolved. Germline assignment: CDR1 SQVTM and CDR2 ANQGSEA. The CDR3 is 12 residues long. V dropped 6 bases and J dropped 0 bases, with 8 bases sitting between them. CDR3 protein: CSVRVMNTEAFF. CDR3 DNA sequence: TGCAGCGTCCGCGTCATGAACACTGAAGCTTTCTTT. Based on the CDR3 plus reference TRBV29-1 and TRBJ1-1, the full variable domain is SAVISQKPSRDICQRGTSLTIQCQVDSQVTMMFWYRQQPGQSLTLIATANQGSEATYESGFVIDKFPISRPNLTFSTLTVSNMSPEDSSIYLCSVRVMNTEAFFGQGTRLTVV.

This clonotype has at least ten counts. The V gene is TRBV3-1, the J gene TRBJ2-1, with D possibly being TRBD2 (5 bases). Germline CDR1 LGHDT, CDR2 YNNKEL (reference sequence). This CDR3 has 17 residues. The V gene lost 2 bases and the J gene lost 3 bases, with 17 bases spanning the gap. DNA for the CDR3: TGTGCCAGCAGCCAAACTATTGATAAGCGGAACTACAATGAGCAGTTCTTC. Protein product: CASSQTIDKRNYNEQFF.

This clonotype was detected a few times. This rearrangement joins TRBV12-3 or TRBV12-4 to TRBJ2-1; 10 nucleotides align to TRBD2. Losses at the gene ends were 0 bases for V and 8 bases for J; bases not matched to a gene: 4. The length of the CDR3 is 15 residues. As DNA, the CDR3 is TGTGCCAGCAGTTTAGCCCCCCTAGCGGGGGATGAGCAGTTCTTC. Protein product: CASSLAPLAGDEQFF.

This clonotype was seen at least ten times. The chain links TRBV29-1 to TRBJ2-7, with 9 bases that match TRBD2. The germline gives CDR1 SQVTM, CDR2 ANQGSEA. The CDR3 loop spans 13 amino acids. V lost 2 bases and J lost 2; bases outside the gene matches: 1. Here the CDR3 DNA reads TGCAGCGTTGAACTAGCGGGGACCTACGAGCAGTACTTC. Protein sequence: CSVELAGTYEQYF.

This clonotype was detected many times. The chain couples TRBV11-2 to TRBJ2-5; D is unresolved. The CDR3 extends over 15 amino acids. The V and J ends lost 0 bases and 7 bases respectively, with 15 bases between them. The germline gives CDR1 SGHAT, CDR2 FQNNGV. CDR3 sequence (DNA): TGTGCCAGCAGCTTAGATGCTGCATCGGTTGGGACCCAGTACTTC. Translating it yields CASSLDAASVGTQYF.

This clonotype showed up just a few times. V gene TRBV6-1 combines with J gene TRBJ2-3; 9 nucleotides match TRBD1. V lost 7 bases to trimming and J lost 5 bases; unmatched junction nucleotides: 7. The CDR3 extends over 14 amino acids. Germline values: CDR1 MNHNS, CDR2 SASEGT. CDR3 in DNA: TGTGCCAGCACCGACCGGGACAGGGTAGATACGCAGTATTTT. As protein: CASTDRDRVDTQYF.

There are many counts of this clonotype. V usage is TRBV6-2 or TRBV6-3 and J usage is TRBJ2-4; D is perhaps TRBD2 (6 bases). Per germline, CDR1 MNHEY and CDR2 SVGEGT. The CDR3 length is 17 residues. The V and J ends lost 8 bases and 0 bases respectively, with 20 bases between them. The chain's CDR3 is CASSGTADLVAKNIQYF. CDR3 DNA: TGTGCCAGCTCTGGGACTGCGGACCTTGTAGCCAAAAACATTCAGTACTTC.

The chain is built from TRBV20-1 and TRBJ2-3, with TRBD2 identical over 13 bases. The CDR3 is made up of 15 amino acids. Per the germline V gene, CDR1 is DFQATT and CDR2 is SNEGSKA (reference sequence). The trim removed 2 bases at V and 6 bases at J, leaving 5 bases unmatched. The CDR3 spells CSARRTSGSTDTQYF. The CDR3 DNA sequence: TGCAGTGCTAGACGGACTAGCGGGAGTACGGATACGCAGTATTTT.